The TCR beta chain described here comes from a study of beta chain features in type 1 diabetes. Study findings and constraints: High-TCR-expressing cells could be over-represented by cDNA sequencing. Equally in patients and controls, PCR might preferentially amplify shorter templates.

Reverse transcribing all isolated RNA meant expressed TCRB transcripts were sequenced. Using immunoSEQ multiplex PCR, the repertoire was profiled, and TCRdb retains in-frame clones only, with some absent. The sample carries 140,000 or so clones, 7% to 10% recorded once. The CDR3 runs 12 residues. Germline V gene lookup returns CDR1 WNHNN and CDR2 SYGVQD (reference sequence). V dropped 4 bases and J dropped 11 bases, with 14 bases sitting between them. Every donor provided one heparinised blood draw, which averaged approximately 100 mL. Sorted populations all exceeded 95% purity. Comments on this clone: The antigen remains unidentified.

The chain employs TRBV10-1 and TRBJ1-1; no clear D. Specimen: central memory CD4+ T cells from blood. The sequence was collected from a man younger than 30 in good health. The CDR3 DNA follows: TGCGCCAGCAGTGGTACACCTCAGGCGGCTTTCTTT. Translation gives CASSGTPQAAFF.